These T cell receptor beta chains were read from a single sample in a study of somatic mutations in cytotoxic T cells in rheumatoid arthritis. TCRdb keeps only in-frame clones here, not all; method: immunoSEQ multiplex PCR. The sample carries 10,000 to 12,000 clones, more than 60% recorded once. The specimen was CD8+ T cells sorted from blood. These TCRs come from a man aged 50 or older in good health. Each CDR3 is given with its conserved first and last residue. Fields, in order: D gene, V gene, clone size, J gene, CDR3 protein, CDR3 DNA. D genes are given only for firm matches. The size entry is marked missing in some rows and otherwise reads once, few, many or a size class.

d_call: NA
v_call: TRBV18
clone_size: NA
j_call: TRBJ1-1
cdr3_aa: CASSAGGYTEAFF
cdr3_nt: TGTGCCAGCTCAGCGGGGGGGTACACTGAAGCTTTCTTT

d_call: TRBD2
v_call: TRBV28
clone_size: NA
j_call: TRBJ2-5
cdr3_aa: CASSLGGRALRETQYF
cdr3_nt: TGTGCCAGCAGTTTAGGTGGGAGGGCCCTGAGAGAGACCCAGTACTTC

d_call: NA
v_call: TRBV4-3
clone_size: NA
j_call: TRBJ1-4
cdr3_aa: CASSQDRGVSWEKLFF
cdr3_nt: TGCGCCAGCAGCCAAGATCGGGGGGTGAGTTGGGAAAAACTGTTTTTT

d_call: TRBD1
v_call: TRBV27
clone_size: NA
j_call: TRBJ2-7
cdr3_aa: CASSPGTGISYEQYF
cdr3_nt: TGTGCCAGCAGTCCCGGGACAGGGATCTCCTACGAGCAGTACTTC

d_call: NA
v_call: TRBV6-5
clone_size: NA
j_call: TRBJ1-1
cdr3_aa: CASSYSAGYTEAFF
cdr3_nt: TGTGCCAGCAGTTACTCGGCGGGATACACTGAAGCTTTCTTT

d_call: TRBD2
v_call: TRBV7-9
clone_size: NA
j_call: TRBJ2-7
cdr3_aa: CASSRLAGGSSEQYF
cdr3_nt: TGTGCCAGCAGCCGACTAGCGGGAGGTAGTTCCGAGCAGTACTTC

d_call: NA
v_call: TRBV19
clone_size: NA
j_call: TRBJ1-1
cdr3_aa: CASSPQGRNTEAFF
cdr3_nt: TGTGCCAGTAGTCCACAGGGACGGAACACTGAAGCTTTCTTT

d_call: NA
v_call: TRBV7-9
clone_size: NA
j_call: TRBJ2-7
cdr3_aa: CASTPVDSYEQYF
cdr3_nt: TGTGCCAGCACCCCCGTAGACTCCTACGAGCAGTACTTC

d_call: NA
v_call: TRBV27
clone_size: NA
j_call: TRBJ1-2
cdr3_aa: CASKPGTTRGYTF
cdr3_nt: TGTGCCAGCAAACCAGGGACAACCCGTGGCTACACCTTC

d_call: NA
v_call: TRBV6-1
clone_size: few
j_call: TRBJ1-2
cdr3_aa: CASREGGGSNTF
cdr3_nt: TGTGCCAGCAGGGAGGGAGGCGGATCGAACACCTTC

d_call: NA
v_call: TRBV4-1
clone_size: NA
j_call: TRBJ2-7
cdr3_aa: CASSPSSGEEIYEQYF
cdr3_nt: TGCGCCAGCAGCCCCTCGTCGGGGGAGGAGATCTACGAGCAGTACTTC

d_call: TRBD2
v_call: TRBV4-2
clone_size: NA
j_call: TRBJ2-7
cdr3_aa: CASSKGLAGTYEQYF
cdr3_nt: TGTGCCAGCAGCAAGGGACTAGCGGGAACCTACGAGCAGTACTTC

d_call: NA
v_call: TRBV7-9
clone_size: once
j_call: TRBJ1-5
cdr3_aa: CASSFGSLVGQPQHF
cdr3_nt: TGTGCCAGCAGCTTCGGCAGTTTGGTCGGGCAGCCCCAGCATTTT

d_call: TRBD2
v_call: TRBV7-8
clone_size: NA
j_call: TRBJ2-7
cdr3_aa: CASSLLAGSSYEQYF
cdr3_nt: TGTGCCAGCAGCTTACTAGCGGGGTCCTCCTACGAGCAGTACTTC

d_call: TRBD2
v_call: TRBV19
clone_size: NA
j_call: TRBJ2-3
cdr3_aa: CASSIDFGLAGGSDTQYF
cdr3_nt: TGTGCCAGTAGTATAGATTTCGGACTAGCGGGAGGATCAGATACGCAGTATTTT

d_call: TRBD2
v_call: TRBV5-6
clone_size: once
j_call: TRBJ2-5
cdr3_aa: CASSSSGFETQYF
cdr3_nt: TGTGCCAGCAGTTCTAGCGGTTTCGAGACCCAGTACTTC

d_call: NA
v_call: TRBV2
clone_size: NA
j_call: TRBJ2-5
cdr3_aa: CATTREQETQYF
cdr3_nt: TGTGCCACTACACGGGAGCAAGAGACCCAGTACTTC

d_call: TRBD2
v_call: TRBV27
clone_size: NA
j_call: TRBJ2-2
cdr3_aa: CASSLSGGRNTGELFF
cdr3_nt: TGTGCCAGCAGTTTAAGCGGGGGGCGGAACACCGGGGAGCTGTTTTTT

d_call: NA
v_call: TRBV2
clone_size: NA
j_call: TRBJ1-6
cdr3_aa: CASSEGAGRSPLHF
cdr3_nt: TGTGCCAGCAGTGAAGGGGCAGGGCGATCACCCCTCCACTTT

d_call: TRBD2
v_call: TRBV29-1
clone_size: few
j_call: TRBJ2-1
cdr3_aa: CSVDRAGGPNEQFF
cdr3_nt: TGCAGCGTTGATAGAGCGGGGGGACCCAATGAGCAGTTCTTC

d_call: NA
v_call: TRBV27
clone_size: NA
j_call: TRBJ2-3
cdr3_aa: CASSWGRGVDTQYF
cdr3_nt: TGTGCCTCCTCTTGGGGGAGGGGGGTAGATACGCAGTATTTT

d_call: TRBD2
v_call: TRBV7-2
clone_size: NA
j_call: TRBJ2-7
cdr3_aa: CASSPGLAGYEQYF
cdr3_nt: TGTGCCAGCAGCCCCGGACTAGCGGGTTACGAGCAGTACTTC

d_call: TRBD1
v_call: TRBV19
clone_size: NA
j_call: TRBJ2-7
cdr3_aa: CASSMAGGAIEQYF
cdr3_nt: TGTGCCAGTAGTATGGCAGGGGGCGCGATAGAGCAGTACTTC

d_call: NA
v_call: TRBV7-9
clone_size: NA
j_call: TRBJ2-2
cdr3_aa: CASSPVRTGELFF
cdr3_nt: TGTGCCAGCAGCCCTGTACGGACCGGGGAGCTGTTTTTT

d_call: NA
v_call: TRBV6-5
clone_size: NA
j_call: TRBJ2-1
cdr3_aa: CASNRRGSVWDEQFF
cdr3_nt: TGTGCCAGCAATCGTAGGGGCTCGGTGTGGGATGAGCAGTTCTTC

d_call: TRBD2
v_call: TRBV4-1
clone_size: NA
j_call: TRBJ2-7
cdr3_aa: CASSLTSGGNYEQYF
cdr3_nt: TGCGCCAGCAGCCTCACTAGCGGGGGGAACTACGAGCAGTACTTC

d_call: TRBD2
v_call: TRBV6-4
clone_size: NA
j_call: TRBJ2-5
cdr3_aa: CASSEGSGSQETQYF
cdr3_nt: TGTGCCAGCAGTGAGGGTAGCGGGAGTCAAGAGACCCAGTACTTC

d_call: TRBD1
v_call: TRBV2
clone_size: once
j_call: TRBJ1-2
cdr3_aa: CASSGTANYGYTF
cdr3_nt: TGTGCCAGCAGCGGGACAGCTAACTATGGCTACACCTTC

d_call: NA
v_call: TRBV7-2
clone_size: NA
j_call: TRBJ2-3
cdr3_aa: CASSLGRSSLTDTQYF
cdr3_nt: TGTGCCAGCAGCTTAGGTCGGTCGTCACTCACAGATACGCAGTATTTT

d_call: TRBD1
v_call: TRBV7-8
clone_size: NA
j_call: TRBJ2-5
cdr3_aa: CASGPGQGYGETQYF
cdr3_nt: TGTGCCAGCGGGCCTGGACAGGGCTATGGGGAGACCCAGTACTTC

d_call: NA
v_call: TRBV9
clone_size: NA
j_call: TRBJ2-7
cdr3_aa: CASSEGGHSSYEQYF
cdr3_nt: TGTGCCAGCAGCGAGGGAGGACATAGCTCCTACGAGCAGTACTTC

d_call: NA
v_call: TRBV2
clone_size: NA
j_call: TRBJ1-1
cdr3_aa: CASSEGRTEAFF
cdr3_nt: TGTGCCAGCAGTGAAGGGAGGACTGAAGCTTTCTTT

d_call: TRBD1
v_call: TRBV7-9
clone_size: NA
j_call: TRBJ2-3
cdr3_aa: CASSFWTGDNTDTQYF
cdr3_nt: TGTGCCAGCAGCTTCTGGACAGGGGATAACACAGATACGCAGTATTTT

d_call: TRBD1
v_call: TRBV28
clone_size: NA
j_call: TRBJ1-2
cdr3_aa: CASSPQGAYGYTF
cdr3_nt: TGTGCCAGCAGTCCACAGGGGGCCTATGGCTACACCTTC

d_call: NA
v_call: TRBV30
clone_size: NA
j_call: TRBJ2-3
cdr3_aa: CAWVIGGTLTSTDTQYF
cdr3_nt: TGTGCCTGGGTAATAGGAGGGACTTTAACTAGCACAGATACGCAGTATTTT

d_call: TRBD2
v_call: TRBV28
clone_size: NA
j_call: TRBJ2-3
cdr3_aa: CASSPAKAGALTDTQYF
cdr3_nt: TGTGCCAGCAGTCCAGCAAAAGCGGGGGCGCTCACAGATACGCAGTATTTT

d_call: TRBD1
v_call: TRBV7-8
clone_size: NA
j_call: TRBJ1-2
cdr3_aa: CASSAGQGGGGYTF
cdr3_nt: TGTGCCAGCAGCGCCGGACAGGGAGGAGGTGGCTACACCTTC

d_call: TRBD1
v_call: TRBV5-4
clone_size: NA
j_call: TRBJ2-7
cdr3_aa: CASSRDRGSYEQYF
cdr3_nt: TGTGCCAGCAGCCGGGACAGGGGCTCCTACGAGCAGTACTTC

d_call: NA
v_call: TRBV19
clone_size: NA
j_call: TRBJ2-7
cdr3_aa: CASSTRGGRGYEQYF
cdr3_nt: TGTGCCAGTAGTACCCGAGGGGGTCGCGGCTACGAGCAGTACTTC

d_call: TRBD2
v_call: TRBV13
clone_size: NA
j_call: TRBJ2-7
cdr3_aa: CASSQLGGRLYEQYF
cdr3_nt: TGTGCCAGCAGCCAGTTGGGCGGGAGATTGTACGAGCAGTACTTC

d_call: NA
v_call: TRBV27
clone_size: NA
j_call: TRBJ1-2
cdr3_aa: CASSPTGPTNYGYTF
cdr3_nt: TGTGCCAGCAGCCCGACAGGTCCGACTAACTATGGCTACACCTTC

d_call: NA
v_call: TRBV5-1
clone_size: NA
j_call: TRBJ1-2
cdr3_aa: CASSLDRQGAYYGYTF
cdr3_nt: TGCGCCAGCAGCTTAGATCGCCAGGGTGCTTACTATGGCTACACCTTC

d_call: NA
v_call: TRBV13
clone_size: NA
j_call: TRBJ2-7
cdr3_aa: CASGSTRPYEQYF
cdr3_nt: TGTGCCAGCGGTTCGACTAGACCCTACGAGCAGTACTTC

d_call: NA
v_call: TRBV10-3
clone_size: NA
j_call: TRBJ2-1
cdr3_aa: CAISESGAGVNNEQFF
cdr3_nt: TGTGCCATCAGTGAGTCGGGGGCAGGAGTTAACAATGAGCAGTTCTTC

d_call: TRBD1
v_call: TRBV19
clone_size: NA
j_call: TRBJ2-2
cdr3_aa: CASSLQGLSPGELFF
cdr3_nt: TGTGCCAGTAGTTTACAGGGGTTAAGTCCCGGGGAGCTGTTTTTT

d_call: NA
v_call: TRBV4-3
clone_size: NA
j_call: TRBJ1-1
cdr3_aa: CASSQGQAIGTEAFF
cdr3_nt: TGCGCCAGCAGCCAAGGACAGGCTATAGGGACTGAAGCTTTCTTT

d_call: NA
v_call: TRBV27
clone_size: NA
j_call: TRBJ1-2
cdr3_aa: CASSSYRDWSYGYTF
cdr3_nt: TGTGCCAGCAGTTCATACAGGGATTGGAGCTATGGCTACACCTTC

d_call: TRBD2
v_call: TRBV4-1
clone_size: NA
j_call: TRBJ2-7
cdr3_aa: CASSQGGGIYEQYF
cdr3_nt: TGCGCCAGCAGCCAAGGGGGGGGTATCTACGAGCAGTACTTC

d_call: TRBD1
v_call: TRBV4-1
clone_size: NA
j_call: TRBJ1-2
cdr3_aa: CASSRVRGVRQGAMWGYTF
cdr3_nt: TGCGCCAGCAGCCGTGTACGGGGTGTTCGACAGGGGGCAATGTGGGGCTACACCTTC

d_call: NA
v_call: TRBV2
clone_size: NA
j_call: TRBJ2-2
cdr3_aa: CASFVSGELFF
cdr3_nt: TGTGCCAGCTTCGTCTCCGGGGAGCTGTTTTTT

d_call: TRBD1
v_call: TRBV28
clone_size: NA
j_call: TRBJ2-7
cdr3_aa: CASSFAGGVYEQYF
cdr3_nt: TGTGCCAGCAGTTTCGCAGGGGGCGTCTACGAGCAGTACTTC

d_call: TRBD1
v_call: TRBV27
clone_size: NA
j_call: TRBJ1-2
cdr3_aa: CASRGGFYGYTF
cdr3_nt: TGTGCCAGCAGAGGGGGCTTCTATGGCTACACCTTC

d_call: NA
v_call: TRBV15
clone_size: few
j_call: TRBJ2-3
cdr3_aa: CATSGQQGRADTQYF
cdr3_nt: TGTGCCACCAGCGGACAACAGGGACGAGCAGATACGCAGTATTTT

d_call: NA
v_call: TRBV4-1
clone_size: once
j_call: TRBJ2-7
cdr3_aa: CASSQEPDSSYEQYF
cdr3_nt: TGCGCCAGCAGCCAAGAGCCCGACAGCTCCTACGAGCAGTACTTC

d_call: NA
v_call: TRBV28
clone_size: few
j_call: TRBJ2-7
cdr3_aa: CATADTWIHEQYF
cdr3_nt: TGTGCCACCGCGGACACCTGGATCCACGAGCAGTACTTC

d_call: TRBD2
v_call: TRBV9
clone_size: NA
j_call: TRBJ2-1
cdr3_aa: CASSPGTINEQFF
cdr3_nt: TGTGCCAGCAGCCCAGGGACTATAAATGAGCAGTTCTTC

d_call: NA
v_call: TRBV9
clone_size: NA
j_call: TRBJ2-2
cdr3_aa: CASSVPSGGDITGELLF
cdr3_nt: TGTGCCAGCAGCGTCCCGTCAGGCGGCGATATTACCGGGGAGCTGCTTTTT